The 8 T cell receptor beta chains listed next were all sequenced from one sample in a study of cytomegalovirus exposure and HLA in healthy donors. The assay was immunoSEQ multiplex PCR, and TCRdb's table has in-frame clones only and misses some. Of about 74,000 clones in the sample, 94% were seen once. Source material: PBMCs. The receptors derive from a woman aged 18-29 years in good health and CMV-seropositive.

The rearrangement uses TRBV29-1 and TRBJ2-1; 8 nucleotides match TRBD2. The CDR3 covers 16 residues. The ends lost 1 base at V and 4 bases at J; junction bases unmatched: 9. Per germline, CDR1 SQVTM and CDR2 ANQGSEA. The DNA of the CDR3 is TGCAGCGTTGAAGCTCGGGGACTAGTTTCGTACAATGAGCAGTTCTTC. Its protein product is CSVEARGLVSYNEQFF.

This sequence joins TRBV5-4 and TRBJ2-3, with D possibly matching TRBD2 (6 bases). CDR1 SGHNT and CDR2 YYREEE come from the germline V gene (reference sequence). The V end lost 7 bases, the J end lost 2 bases, and 17 bases lay between the germline ends. CDR3 length: 15 amino acids. CDR3 bases: TGTGCCAGCGGAGGGTCAGGTGCACCCACAGATACGCAGTATTTT. Its translation: CASGGSGAPTDTQYF.

The chain joins TRBV30 to TRBJ1-6, with 8 positions matching TRBD1. With V trimmed by 6 bases and J by 8 bases, 9 bases remained unmatched. CDR1 is GTSNPN and CDR2 is SVGIG in the germline V gene (reference sequence). This CDR3 comprises 14 residues. Written as DNA, the CDR3 is TGTGCCTGCCGCCTCAACAGGGGGGATTCACCCCTCCACTTT. It is translated as CACRLNRGDSPLHF.

The J gene is TRBJ2-1, the V gene TRBV11-3, with D hard to call. This CDR3 comprises 12 residues. V lost 5 bases and J 5 bases, leaving 7 bases between the germline ends. CDR1 is SGHNT, CDR2 YENEEA, per germline. CDR3 DNA sequence: TGTGCCAGCAGCACTGAAAACAATGAGCAGTTCTTC. This translates into CASSTENNEQFF.

CDR3 protein: CASSLGGGGETQYF. The CDR3, as DNA: TGTGCCAGCAGCTTGGGGGGCGGGGGCGAGACCCAGTACTTC. The chain uses TRBV7-2 and TRBJ2-5, with D perhaps TRBD2 (7 bases). The CDR3 covers 14 residues. V was pared by 3 bases and J by 5 bases, with 13 bases between. Per the germline V gene, CDR1 is SGHTA and CDR2 is FQGNSA.

This clone has more than one count but fewer than ten. The rearrangement links TRBV7-8 to TRBJ1-5; the D is unclear. V lost 4 bases, J lost 1 base, and 11 bases lay in between. The CDR3 loop spans 15 amino acids. The germline V gene encodes CDR1 SGHVS and CDR2 FQNEAQ. CDR3 sequence reads: CASSWTTGSNQPQHF. CDR3 nucleotide sequence: TGTGCCAGCAGCTGGACCACGGGGAGCAATCAGCCCCAGCATTTT.

CDR3 loop: CASSLGARSYTF. CDR3 sequence (DNA): TGTGCCAGTAGCTTGGGGGCTCGGAGCTACACCTTC. V and J are TRBV19 and TRBJ1-2, with D perhaps matching TRBD1 (6 bases). Germline V gives CDR1 LNHDA, CDR2 SQIVND (reference sequence). Trimming removed 6 bases at V and 9 bases at J, with 14 bases between. The CDR3 runs to 12 residues.

This clone was seen a single time. V and J are TRBV10-3 and TRBJ2-5; D is unclear. V dropped 0 bases and J dropped 2 bases, with 10 bases sitting between them. CDR1 and CDR2 from the germline V gene are ENHRY and SYGVKD. The CDR3 spans 15 residues. As DNA, the CDR3 is TGTGCCATCAGTGAGTCGTATGCGGTACAAGAGACCCAGTACTTC. Residues: CAISESYAVQETQYF.